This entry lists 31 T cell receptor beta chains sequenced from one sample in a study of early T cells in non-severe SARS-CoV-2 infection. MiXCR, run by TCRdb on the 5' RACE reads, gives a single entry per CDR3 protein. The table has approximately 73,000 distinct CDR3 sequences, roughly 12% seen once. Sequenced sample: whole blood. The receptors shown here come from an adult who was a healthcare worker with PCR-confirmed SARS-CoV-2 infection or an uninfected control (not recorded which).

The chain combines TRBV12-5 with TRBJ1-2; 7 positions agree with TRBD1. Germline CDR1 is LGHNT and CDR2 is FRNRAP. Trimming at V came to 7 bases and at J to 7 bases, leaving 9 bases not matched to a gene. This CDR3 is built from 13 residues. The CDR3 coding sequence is TGTGCTAGTGCCCTAGGGGGCTTACTTGGCTACACCTTC. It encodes CASALGGLLGYTF.

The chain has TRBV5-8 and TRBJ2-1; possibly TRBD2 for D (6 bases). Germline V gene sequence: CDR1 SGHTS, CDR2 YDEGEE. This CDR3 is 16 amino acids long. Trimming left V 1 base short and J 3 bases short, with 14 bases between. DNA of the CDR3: TGTGCCAGCAGCTTGTTGGGGGGACCCAACTACAATGAGCAGTTCTTC. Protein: CASSLLGGPNYNEQFF.

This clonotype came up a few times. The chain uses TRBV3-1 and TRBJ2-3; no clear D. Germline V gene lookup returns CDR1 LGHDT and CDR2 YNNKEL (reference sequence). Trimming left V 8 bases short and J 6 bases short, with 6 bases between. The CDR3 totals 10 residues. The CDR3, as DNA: TGTGCCAGCGGATGGGATACGCAGTATTTT. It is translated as CASGWDTQYF.

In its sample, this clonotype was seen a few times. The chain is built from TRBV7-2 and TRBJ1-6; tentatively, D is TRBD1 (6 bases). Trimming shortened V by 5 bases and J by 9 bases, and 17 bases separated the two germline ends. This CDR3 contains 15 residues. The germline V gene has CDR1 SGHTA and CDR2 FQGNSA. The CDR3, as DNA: TGTGCCAGCAGCCGTGAGGGGCCAGGGGTTTCACCCCTCCACTTT. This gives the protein CASSREGPGVSPLHF.

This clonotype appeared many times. CDR3 in DNA: TGTGCCAGCAGTTCCCCGGGACAGGGCCTCAATCAGCCCCAGCATTTT. Protein sequence: CASSSPGQGLNQPQHF. The rearrangement joins TRBV12-3 or TRBV12-4 to TRBJ1-5; 9 positions agree with TRBD1. The CDR3 runs 16 residues. Trimming took 4 bases from V and 3 from J; bases not matched to a gene: 7.

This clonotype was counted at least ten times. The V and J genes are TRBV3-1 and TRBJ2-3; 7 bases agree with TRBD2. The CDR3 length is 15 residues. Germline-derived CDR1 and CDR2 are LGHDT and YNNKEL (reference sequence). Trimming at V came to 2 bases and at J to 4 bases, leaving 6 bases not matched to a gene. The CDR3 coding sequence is TGTGCCAGCAGCCAAACGACTAGCAGGGCAGATACGCAGTATTTT. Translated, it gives CASSQTTSRADTQYF.

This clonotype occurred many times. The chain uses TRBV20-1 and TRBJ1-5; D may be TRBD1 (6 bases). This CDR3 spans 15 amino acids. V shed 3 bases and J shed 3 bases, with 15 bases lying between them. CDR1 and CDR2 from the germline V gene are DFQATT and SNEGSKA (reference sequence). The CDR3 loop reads CSARPPGHLNQPQHF. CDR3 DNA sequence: TGCAGTGCTAGGCCGCCGGGACACCTCAATCAGCCCCAGCATTTT.

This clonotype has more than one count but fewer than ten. The CDR3 DNA reads as TGCAGTGCTAGAGTCGGACAGGGGAGGGCAGATACGCAGTATTTT. Protein product: CSARVGQGRADTQYF. The rearrangement joins TRBV20-1 to TRBJ2-3; TRBD1 matches 9 bases. CDR1 and CDR2 (germline): DFQATT, SNEGSKA (reference sequence). Trimming at V came to 1 base and at J to 4 bases, leaving 6 bases not matched to a gene. The CDR3 consists of 15 residues.

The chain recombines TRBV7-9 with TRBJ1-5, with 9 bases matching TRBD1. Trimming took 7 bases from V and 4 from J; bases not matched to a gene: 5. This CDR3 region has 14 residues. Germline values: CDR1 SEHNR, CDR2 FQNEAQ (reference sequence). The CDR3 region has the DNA TGTGCCAGCACCAGGGGACAGGGTAATCAGCCCCAGCATTTT. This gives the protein CASTRGQGNQPQHF.

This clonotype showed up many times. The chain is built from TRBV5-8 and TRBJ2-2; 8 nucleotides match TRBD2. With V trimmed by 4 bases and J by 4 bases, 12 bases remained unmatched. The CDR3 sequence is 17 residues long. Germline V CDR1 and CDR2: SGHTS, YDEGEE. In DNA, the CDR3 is TGTGCCAGCAGCATCTCATTCCGGGGGGGCAGCACCGGGGAGCTGTTTTTT. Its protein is CASSISFRGGSTGELFF.

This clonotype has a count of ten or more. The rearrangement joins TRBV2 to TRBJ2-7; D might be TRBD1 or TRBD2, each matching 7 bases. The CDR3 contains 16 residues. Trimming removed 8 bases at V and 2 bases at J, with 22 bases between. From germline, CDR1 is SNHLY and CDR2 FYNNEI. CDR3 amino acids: CASREDRDSGTYEQYF. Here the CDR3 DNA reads TGTGCCAGCCGGGAAGACCGGGACAGCGGGACCTACGAGCAGTACTTC.

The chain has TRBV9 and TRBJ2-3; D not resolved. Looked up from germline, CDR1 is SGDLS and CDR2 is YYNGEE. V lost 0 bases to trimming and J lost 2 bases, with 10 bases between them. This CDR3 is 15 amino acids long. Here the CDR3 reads CASSVANSITDTQYF. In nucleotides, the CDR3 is TGTGCCAGCAGCGTAGCCAACAGCATCACAGATACGCAGTATTTT. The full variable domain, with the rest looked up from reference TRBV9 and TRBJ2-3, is DSGVTQTPKHLITATGQRVTLRCSPRSGDLSVYWYQQSLDQGLQFLIQYYNGEERAKGNILERFSAQQFPDLHSELNLSSLELGDSALYFCASSVANSITDTQYFGPGTRLTVL.

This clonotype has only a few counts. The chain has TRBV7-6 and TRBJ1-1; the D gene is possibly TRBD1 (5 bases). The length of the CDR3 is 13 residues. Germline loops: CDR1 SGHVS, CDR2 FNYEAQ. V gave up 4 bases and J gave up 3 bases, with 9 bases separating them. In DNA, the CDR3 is TGTGCCAGCAGCTCGGAACAGGACACTGAAGCTTTCTTT. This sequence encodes CASSSEQDTEAFF.

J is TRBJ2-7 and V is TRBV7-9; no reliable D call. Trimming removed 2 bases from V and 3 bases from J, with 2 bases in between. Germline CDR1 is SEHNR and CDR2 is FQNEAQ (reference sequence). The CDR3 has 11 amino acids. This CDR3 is CASSLFYEQYF. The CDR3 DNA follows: TGTGCCAGCAGCTTATTCTACGAGCAGTACTTC.

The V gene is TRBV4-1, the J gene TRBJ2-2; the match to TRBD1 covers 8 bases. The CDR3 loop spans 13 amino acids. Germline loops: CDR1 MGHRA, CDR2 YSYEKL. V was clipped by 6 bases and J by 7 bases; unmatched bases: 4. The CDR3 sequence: CASRTGGSGELFF. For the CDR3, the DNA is TGCGCCAGCAGAACAGGGGGGAGCGGGGAGCTGTTTTTT.

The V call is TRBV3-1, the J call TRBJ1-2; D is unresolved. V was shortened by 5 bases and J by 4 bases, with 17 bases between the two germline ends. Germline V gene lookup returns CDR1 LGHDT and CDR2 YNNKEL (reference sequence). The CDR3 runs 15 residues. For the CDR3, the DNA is TGTGCCAGCAGCAACAGTCCTGAATCCTCCTATGGCTACACCTTC. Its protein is CASSNSPESSYGYTF.

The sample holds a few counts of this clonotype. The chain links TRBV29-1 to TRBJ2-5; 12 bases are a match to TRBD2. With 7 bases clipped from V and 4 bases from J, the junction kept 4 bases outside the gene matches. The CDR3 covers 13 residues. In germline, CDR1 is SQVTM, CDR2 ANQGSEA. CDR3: CSGRTSGAETQYF. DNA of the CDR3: TGCAGCGGTCGGACTAGCGGGGCAGAGACCCAGTACTTC.

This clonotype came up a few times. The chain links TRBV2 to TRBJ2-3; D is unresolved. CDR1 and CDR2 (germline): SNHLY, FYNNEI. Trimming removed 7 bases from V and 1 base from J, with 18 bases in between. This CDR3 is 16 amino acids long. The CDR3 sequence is CASNPIRGYGTDTQYF. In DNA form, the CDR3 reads TGTGCCAGCAACCCGATAAGAGGATACGGCACAGATACGCAGTATTTT. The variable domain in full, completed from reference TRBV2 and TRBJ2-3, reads EPEVTQTPSHQVTQMGQEVILRCVPISNHLYFYWYRQILGQKVEFLVSFYNNEISEKSEIFDDQFSVERPDGSNFTLKIRSTKLEDSAMYFCASNPIRGYGTDTQYFGPGTRLTVL.

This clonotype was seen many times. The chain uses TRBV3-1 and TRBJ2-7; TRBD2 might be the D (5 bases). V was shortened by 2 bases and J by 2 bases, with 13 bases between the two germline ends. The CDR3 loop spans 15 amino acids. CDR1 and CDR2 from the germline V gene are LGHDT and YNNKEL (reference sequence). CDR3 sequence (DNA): TGTGCCAGCAGCCAACTAGGGAGCAAAGCCTACGAGCAGTACTTC. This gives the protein CASSQLGSKAYEQYF.

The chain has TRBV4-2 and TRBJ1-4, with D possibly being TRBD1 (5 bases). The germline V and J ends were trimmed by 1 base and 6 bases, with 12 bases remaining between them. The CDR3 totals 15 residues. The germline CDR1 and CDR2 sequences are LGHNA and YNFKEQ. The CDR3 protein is CASSQVSQGDEKLFF. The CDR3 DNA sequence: TGTGCCAGCAGCCAAGTGAGTCAGGGTGATGAAAAACTGTTTTTT.

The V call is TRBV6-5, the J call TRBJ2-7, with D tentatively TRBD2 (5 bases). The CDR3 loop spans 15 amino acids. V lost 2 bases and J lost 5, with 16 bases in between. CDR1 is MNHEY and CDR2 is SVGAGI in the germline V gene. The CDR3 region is CASSYGNKLGDEQYF. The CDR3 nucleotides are TGTGCCAGCAGTTACGGAAACAAGCTCGGGGACGAGCAGTACTTC.

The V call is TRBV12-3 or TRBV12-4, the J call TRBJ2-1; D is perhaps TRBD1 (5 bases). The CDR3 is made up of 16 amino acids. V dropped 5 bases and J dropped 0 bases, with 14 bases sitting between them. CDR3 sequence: CASSPDGAVSYNEQFF. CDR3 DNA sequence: TGTGCCAGCAGTCCCGATGGGGCTGTCTCCTACAATGAGCAGTTCTTC.

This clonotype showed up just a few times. CDR3 loop: CAWSRTGLYEQYF. CDR3 nucleotides: TGTGCCTGGAGTCGGACAGGGTTATACGAGCAGTACTTC. The chain joins TRBV30 to TRBJ2-7; 8 nucleotides align to TRBD1. The length of the CDR3 is 13 residues. V lost 2 bases, J lost 4 bases, and 4 bases stayed unmatched. From germline, CDR1 is GTSNPN and CDR2 SVGIG (reference sequence).

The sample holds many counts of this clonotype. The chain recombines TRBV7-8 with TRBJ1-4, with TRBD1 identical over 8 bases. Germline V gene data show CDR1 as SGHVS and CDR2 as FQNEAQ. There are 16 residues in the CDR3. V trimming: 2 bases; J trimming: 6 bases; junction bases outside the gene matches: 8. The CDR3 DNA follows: TGTGCCAGCAGCTTAATCCGGACAGGGTTGGATGAAAAACTGTTTTTT. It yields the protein CASSLIRTGLDEKLFF.

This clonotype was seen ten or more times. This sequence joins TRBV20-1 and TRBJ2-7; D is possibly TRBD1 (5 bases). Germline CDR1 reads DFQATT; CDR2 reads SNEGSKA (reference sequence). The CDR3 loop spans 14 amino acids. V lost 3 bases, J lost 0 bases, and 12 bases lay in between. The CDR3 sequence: CSASGAGRSYEQYF. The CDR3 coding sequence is TGCAGTGCTAGTGGGGCTGGGCGCTCCTACGAGCAGTACTTC.

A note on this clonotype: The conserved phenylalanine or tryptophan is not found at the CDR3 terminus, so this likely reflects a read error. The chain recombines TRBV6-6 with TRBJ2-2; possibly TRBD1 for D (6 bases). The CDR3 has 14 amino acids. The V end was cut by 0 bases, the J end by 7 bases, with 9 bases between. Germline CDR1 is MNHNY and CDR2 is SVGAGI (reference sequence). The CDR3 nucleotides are TGTGCCAGCAGTTACTCCACAGGGATCGGGGAGCTGTTTATT. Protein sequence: CASSYSTGIGELFI.

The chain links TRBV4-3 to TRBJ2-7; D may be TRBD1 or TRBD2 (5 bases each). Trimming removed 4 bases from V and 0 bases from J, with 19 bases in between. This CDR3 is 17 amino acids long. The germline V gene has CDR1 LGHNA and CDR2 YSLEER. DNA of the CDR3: TGCGCCAGCAGCCCTTCAGACCGAGGGGCAGCCTCCTACGAGCAGTACTTC. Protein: CASSPSDRGAASYEQYF.

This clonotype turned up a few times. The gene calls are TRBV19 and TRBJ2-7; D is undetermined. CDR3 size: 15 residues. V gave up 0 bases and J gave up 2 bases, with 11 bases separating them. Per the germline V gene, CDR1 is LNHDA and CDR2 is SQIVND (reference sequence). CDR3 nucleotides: TGTGCCAGTAGTATAGATTTGGGGTCGACCTACGAGCAGTACTTC. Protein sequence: CASSIDLGSTYEQYF. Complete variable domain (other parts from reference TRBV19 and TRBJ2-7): DGGITQSPKYLFRKEGQNVTLSCEQNLNHDAMYWYRQDPGQGLRLIYYSQIVNDFQKGDIAEGYSVSREKKESFPLTVTSAQKNPTAFYLCASSIDLGSTYEQYFGPGTRLTVT.

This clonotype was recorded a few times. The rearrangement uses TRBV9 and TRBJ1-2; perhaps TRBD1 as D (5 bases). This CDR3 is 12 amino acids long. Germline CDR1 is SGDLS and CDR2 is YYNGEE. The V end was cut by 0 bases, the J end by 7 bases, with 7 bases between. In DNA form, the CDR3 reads TGTGCCAGCAGCGTAGGGCAGGGTGGCTACACCTTC. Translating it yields CASSVGQGGYTF.

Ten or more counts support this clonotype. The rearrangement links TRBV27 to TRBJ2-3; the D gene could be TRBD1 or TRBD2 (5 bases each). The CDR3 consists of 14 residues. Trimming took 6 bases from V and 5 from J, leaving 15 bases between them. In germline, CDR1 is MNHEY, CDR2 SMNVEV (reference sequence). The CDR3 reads CASRLWGFRDTQYF. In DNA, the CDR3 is TGTGCCAGCAGGCTATGGGGGTTTCGAGATACGCAGTATTTT.

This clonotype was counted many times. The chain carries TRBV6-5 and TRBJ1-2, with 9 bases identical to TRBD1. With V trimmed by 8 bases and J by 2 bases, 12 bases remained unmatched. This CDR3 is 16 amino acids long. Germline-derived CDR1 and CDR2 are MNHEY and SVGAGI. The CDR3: CASSPLWTGVNYGYTF. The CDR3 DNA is TGTGCCAGCTCGCCCCTTTGGACAGGGGTAAACTATGGCTACACCTTC.